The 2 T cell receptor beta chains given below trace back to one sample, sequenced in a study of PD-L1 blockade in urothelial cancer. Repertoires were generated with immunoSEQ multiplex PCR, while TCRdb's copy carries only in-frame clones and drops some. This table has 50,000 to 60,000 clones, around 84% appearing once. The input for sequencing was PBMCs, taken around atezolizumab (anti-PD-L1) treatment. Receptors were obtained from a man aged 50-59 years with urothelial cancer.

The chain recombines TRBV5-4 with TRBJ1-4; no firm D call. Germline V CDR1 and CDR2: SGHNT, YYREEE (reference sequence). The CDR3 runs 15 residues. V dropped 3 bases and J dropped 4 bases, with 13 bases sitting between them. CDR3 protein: CASSSGREVNEKLFF. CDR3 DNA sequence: TGTGCCAGCAGCTCTGGACGGGAAGTTAATGAAAAACTGTTTTTT.

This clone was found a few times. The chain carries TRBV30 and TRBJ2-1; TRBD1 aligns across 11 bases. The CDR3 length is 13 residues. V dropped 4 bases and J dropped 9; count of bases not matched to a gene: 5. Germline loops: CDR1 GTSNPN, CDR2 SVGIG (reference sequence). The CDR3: CAWTGQGVGEQFF. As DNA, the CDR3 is TGTGCCTGGACGGGACAGGGGGTTGGTGAGCAGTTCTTC.